This T cell receptor beta chain derives from a study of blood T cell repertoires in COVID-19. Overall study context: There were acute and convalescent COVID-19 samples, and they came from the United States, Italy and Spain.

Methods used by the authors: Amplifying reference gene primers gave estimates of nucleated cell counts. Clones were sequenced by immunoSEQ multiplex PCR, and TCRdb holds only the in-frame ones, with some missing. For V, J and clone size, that table is used; D and trimming come from the DNA. Of about half a million clones listed, more than 85% are singletons. The CDR3 has 15 residues. The V segment lost 5 bases and the J segment 6 bases; nucleotides outside the gene matches: 7. The V gene's germline CDR1 is SNHLY and CDR2 FYNNEI. Clinical histories supplied by participants themselves formed the basis of cohort assignment.

This chain joins TRBV2 and TRBJ2-2, with 9 bases aligning to TRBD1. The sequenced sample consisted of PBMCs or T cells enriched from blood (not recorded which). The TCR originated in a woman aged 60-75 years who had recovered from COVID-19. The CDR3: CASSSQGALAGELFF. The CDR3 region has the DNA TGTGCCAGCAGTTCACAGGGGGCCTTGGCCGGGGAGCTGTTTTTT.